This is a list of T cell receptor beta chains from one sample in a study of blood T cell repertoires in COVID-19. Only in-frame clones appear in the TCRdb table, and some are missing; sequencing was by immunoSEQ multiplex PCR. The sample lists hundreds of thousands of clones; roughly 85% were seen once. The sample taken for sequencing was peripheral blood. All receptors come from a woman aged 18 to 35 who had recovered from COVID-19. Both conserved end residues are part of each CDR3. Each record gives: J gene, clone size, V gene, D gene, CDR3 protein, CDR3 DNA. A D gene is named only where the DNA matches it firmly. Clone size is shown for a subset of rows, as once, few, many or a class of expanded clone.

>TRBJ2-1|.|TRBV7-9|.
CASSFASAYNEQFF
TGTGCCAGCAGCTTCGCGTCGGCCTACAATGAGCAGTTCTTC
>TRBJ1-1|once|TRBV12-3/TRBV12-4|TRBD1
CASRTGGGTEAFF
TGTGCCAGCAGGACAGGGGGGGGAACTGAAGCTTTCTTT
>TRBJ1-2|.|TRBV23-1|TRBD1
CASSQKPHVQGAYGYTF
TGCGCCAGCAGTCAAAAACCCCACGTCCAGGGGGCCTATGGCTACACCTTC
>TRBJ1-3|few|TRBV7-9|.
CASSPSPTGNTIYF
TGTGCCAGCAGCCCCTCCCCGACAGGAAACACCATATATTTT
>TRBJ1-6|.|TRBV19|.
CASSIQGYSPLHF
TGTGCCAGTAGTATACAGGGCTATTCACCCCTCCACTTT
>TRBJ1-3|once|TRBV10-3|.
CAITKTAVMLDTIYF
TGTGCCATCACCAAGACAGCCGTTATGTTGGACACCATATATTTT
>TRBJ2-3|once|TRBV19|.
CASSSPGFGDTQYF
TGTGCCAGTAGCTCCCCCGGGTTCGGGGATACGCAGTATTTT
>TRBJ1-6|.|TRBV7-2|.
CASSFGTQYSPLHF
TGTGCCAGCAGCTTTGGGACTCAGTATTCACCCCTCCACTTT
>TRBJ1-1|.|TRBV7-3|TRBD1
CASSQIWGQGTNTEAFF
TGTGCCAGCAGCCAAATCTGGGGACAGGGGACGAACACTGAAGCTTTCTTT
>TRBJ2-7|.|TRBV5-6|.
CASSLFQAGSYEQYF
TGTGCCAGCAGCTTGTTTCAGGCAGGGTCCTACGAGCAGTACTTC
>TRBJ2-7|.|TRBV13|.
CASSLGADYEQYF
TGTGCCAGCAGCTTAGGGGCGGACTACGAGCAGTACTTC
>TRBJ2-3|.|TRBV2|.
CASSYSTDTQYF
TGTGCCAGCAGTTATAGCACAGATACGCAGTATTTT
>TRBJ1-2|once|TRBV4-1|TRBD1
CASRPMDREFGYTF
TGCGCCAGCAGACCGATGGACAGGGAATTTGGCTACACCTTC
>TRBJ2-7|.|TRBV25-1|.
CASSQAGGPYEQYF
TGTGCCAGCAGTCAGGCGGGCGGACCCTACGAGCAGTACTTC
>TRBJ2-5|few|TRBV6-5|TRBD2
CASSYSGTSGQETQYF
TGTGCCAGCAGTTACTCCGGGACTAGCGGACAAGAGACCCAGTACTTC
>TRBJ1-2|once|TRBV14|.
CASSQEHLLYTF
TGTGCCAGCAGCCAAGAACATTTGCTCTACACCTTC
>TRBJ2-6|.|TRBV19|.
CASSWTGGFAGANVLTF
TGTGCCAGTAGCTGGACAGGAGGGTTCGCTGGGGCCAACGTCCTGACTTTC
>TRBJ1-5|once|TRBV9|TRBD1
CASSVGTGIGPQHF
TGTGCCAGCAGCGTAGGGACAGGGATTGGGCCCCAGCATTTT
>TRBJ2-4|.|TRBV11-2|TRBD2
CASRSIAGVKNIQYF
TGTGCCAGCAGATCAATAGCGGGGGTGAAAAACATTCAGTACTTC
>TRBJ1-2|once|TRBV14|.
CASSQARTHYGYTF
TGTGCCAGCAGCCAAGCAAGGACACACTATGGCTACACCTTC
>TRBJ2-2|.|TRBV19|TRBD1
CASSVRDRGVLAGELFF
TGTGCCAGTAGTGTCCGGGACAGGGGAGTTTTGGCCGGGGAGCTGTTTTTT
>TRBJ1-5|.|TRBV6-5|.
CASKFQVNQPQHF
TGTGCCAGCAAGTTTCAGGTCAATCAGCCCCAGCATTTT
>TRBJ1-1|.|TRBV19|.
CASSVNTEAFF
TGTGCCAGTAGCGTGAACACTGAAGCTTTCTTT
>TRBJ2-3|.|TRBV2|TRBD2
CASSVLAGGTDTQYF
TGTGCCAGCAGTGTCCTAGCGGGAGGCACAGATACGCAGTATTTT
>TRBJ2-7|.|TRBV7-8|.
CASSSPLVPEQYF
TGTGCCAGCAGCTCGCCCCTAGTTCCCGAGCAGTACTTC
>TRBJ1-1|once|TRBV7-6|.
CASSYKKGMNTEAFF
TGTGCCAGCAGCTATAAAAAGGGGATGAACACTGAAGCTTTCTTT
>TRBJ2-1|.|TRBV5-1|TRBD2
CASSFSGTSGSTSYNEQFF
TGCGCCAGCAGCTTTTCCGGGACTAGCGGGAGTACCTCCTACAATGAGCAGTTCTTC
>TRBJ1-1|.|TRBV4-3|.
CASSQELRGSNTEAFF
TGCGCCAGCAGCCAAGAATTACGGGGATCGAACACTGAAGCTTTCTTT
>TRBJ2-3|once|TRBV11-3|.
CASSLAGSSTDTQYF
TGTGCCAGCAGCTTGGCGGGATCTAGCACAGATACGCAGTATTTT
>TRBJ2-7|many|TRBV6-1|TRBD1
CASSEGAGGYEQYF
TGTGCCAGCAGTGAAGGGGCAGGGGGCTACGAGCAGTACTTC
>TRBJ1-6|.|TRBV7-3|.
CASSLNSAGNSPLHF
TGTGCCAGCAGCTTAAACAGTGCAGGGAATTCACCCCTCCACTTT
>TRBJ2-3|.|TRBV13|TRBD2
CASSHPAGLAGGKDTQYF
TGTGCCAGCAGCCACCCGGCGGGACTAGCGGGAGGGAAGGATACGCAGTATTTT
>TRBJ2-1|.|TRBV7-2|TRBD2
CASSFTSGRYNEQFF
TGTGCCAGCAGCTTTACTAGCGGGAGGTACAATGAGCAGTTCTTC
>TRBJ1-3|.|TRBV5-6|TRBD1
CASSYGTGRGNTIYF
TGTGCCAGCAGCTACGGGACAGGGAGGGGAAACACCATATATTTT
>TRBJ2-1|.|TRBV19|.
CASSPISGNEQFF
TGTGCCAGTAGTCCTATCTCAGGGAATGAGCAGTTCTTC
>TRBJ2-7|.|TRBV3-1/TRBV3-2|TRBD2
CASRKTSGSYEQYF
TGTGCCAGCAGGAAGACTAGCGGGAGCTACGAGCAGTACTTC
>TRBJ2-5|.|TRBV7-9|.
CASSLSPTHPSQETQYF
TGTGCCAGCAGCTTATCCCCCACTCATCCGAGCCAAGAGACCCAGTACTTC
>TRBJ2-1|.|TRBV6-1|.
CASSEPGLNYNEQFF
TGTGCCAGCAGTGAACCGGGACTGAACTACAATGAGCAGTTCTTC
>TRBJ2-1|few|TRBV6-5|.
CASSYSTNNEQFF
TGTGCCAGCAGTTACTCAACTAACAATGAGCAGTTCTTC
>TRBJ1-2|.|TRBV18|TRBD1
CASSPPPGQGVWVNYGYTF
TGTGCCAGCTCACCACCCCCCGGACAGGGGGTTTGGGTTAACTATGGCTACACCTTC
>TRBJ1-1|.|TRBV25-1|.
CASSPGNTEAFF
TGTGCCAGCAGTCCTGGCAACACTGAAGCTTTCTTT
>TRBJ2-7|.|TRBV3-1/TRBV3-2|.
CASSRGREFPKEQYF
TGTGCCAGCAGCCGGGGGCGGGAGTTCCCTAAGGAGCAGTACTTC